The present T cell receptor (beta chain) was sequenced within a study of T cells in Graves' hyperthyroidism and ophthalmopathy. Study-wide results and limits: Most thyroid clonotypes with frequency above 0.001 were detected in blood.

RNA transcripts provided the source from which TCR beta CDR3 regions were amplified. Researchers ran a first-round RT-PCR on the TCR CDR3 using the HTBI primer set. TCRdb ran MiXCR on the multiplex PCR reads and lists one entry per CDR3 protein. Found here are approximately 400,000 distinct CDR3 sequences, 15% to 18% of them singletons; the top ten hold roughly 26%. Subjects aged 18 to 65 presented with newly diagnosed hyperthyroidism of less than 2 months' duration. This clonotype has ten or more counts. As yet, its antigen is unknown. Germline CDR1 is MDHEN and CDR2 is SYDVKM. J was trimmed by 7 bases and V by 4 bases; bases with no gene match: 7. This CDR3 region has 14 residues.

The genes are TRBV28 and TRBJ1-5; 7 nucleotides agree with TRBD1. Material: blood. The TCR sequence derives from a woman younger than 30 with Graves' hyperthyroidism that later progressed to Graves' ophthalmopathy. CDR3 protein: CASSWRQGRQPQHF. The CDR3 DNA reads TGTGCCAGCAGTTGGAGACAGGGACGGCAGCCCCAGCATTTT.